The 27 T cell receptor beta chains below come from one sample, sequenced in a study of blood T cell repertoires in COVID-19. Assay: immunoSEQ multiplex PCR; the TCRdb copy retains only in-frame clones and omits some. This sample has 110,000 or so clones; around 85% occur once, and the top ten carry roughly an eighth. Sequences were obtained from peripheral blood. These receptors came from a human donor in a cohort sampled during active COVID-19.

The rearrangement links TRBV7-2 to TRBJ1-2, with a weak D call TRBD1 (5 bases). Germline CDR1 reads SGHTA; CDR2 reads FQGNSA. The length of the CDR3 is 14 residues. With 1 base removed from V and 2 bases from J, the gap between germline ends came to 8 bases. DNA of the CDR3: TGTGCCAGCAGCTTAGAGGGACTCAACTATGGCTACACCTTC. It codes for CASSLEGLNYGYTF.

The chain uses TRBV7-2 and TRBJ1-6, with D unclear. CDR3 length equals 16 residues. Trimming shortened V by 5 bases and J by 4 bases, and 15 bases separated the two germline ends. Germline V lookup: CDR1 SGHTA, CDR2 FQGNSA. In nucleotides, the CDR3 is TGTGCCAGCAGCCCGGCGCAACGGGGTTATAATTCACCCCTCCACTTT. It is translated as CASSPAQRGYNSPLHF.

The chain is built from TRBV28 and TRBJ2-1; the match to TRBD1 covers 10 bases. The trim removed 8 bases at V and 7 bases at J, leaving 17 bases unmatched. Looked up from germline, CDR1 is MDHEN and CDR2 is SYDVKM. The CDR3 consists of 17 residues. The CDR3 DNA reads as TGTGCCAGCTGGGGGAATTGGGGGACAGGGGCGCAAAATGAGCAGTTCTTC. This gives the protein CASWGNWGTGAQNEQFF.

V is TRBV6-6 and J is TRBJ1-2; D is possibly TRBD1 (6 bases). V lost 5 bases to trimming and J lost 4 bases, with 23 bases between them. The CDR3 sequence is 17 residues long. The germline CDR1 and CDR2 sequences are MNHNY and SVGAGI (reference sequence). CDR3 nucleotides: TGTGCCAGCAGTCTCGACAGGATAGTCACCTCGAGCTATGGCTACACCTTC. Translation gives CASSLDRIVTSSYGYTF.

The genes are TRBV3-1 (or the pseudogene TRBV3-2) and TRBJ2-7; D remains ambiguous. The V and J ends lost 0 bases and 0 bases respectively, with 9 bases between them. The length of the CDR3 is 15 residues. Germline V gives CDR1 LGHDT, CDR2 YNNKEL (reference sequence). CDR3 in amino acids: CASSQDLGSSYEQYF. The DNA for the CDR3 is TGTGCCAGCAGCCAAGATTTGGGCAGCTCCTACGAGCAGTACTTC.

The V and J genes are TRBV21-1 and TRBJ1-5. TRBV21-1 is recorded as a pseudogene. The CDR3 has 17 residues. The CDR3 sequence is CASSKDCGSNSNQPQHF. CDR3 DNA: TGTGCCAGCAGCAAAGATTGCGGGAGTAATAGCAATCAGCCCCAGCATTTT.

The chain combines TRBV5-4 with TRBJ2-1; possible D gene TRBD1, 5 bases. This CDR3 comprises 16 residues. Germline CDR1 SGHNT, CDR2 YYREEE (reference sequence). Trimming cost V 4 bases and J 0 bases, with 14 bases left between them. The CDR3 loop is CASSRDYRSSYNEQFF. The CDR3 DNA is TGTGCCAGCAGCCGTGATTACAGGAGCTCCTACAATGAGCAGTTCTTC.

This clone was seen more than once but under ten times. The chain recombines TRBV5-6 with TRBJ2-7, with D possibly matching TRBD1 (7 bases). V lost 0 bases and J 5 bases, leaving 15 bases between the germline ends. The CDR3 runs to 15 residues. Germline V CDR1 and CDR2: SGHDT, YYEEEE. DNA of the CDR3: TGTGCCAGCAGCTTGGGGAGGGGGCTTCAAGACGAGCAGTACTTC. Amino acid sequence: CASSLGRGLQDEQYF.

The J gene is TRBJ2-4, the V gene TRBV18, with D possibly being TRBD1 (6 bases). This CDR3 region has 16 residues. The V and J ends lost 4 bases and 4 bases respectively, with 17 bases between them. Germline V CDR1 and CDR2: KGHSH, LQKENI. The CDR3 here is CASSLFTGIGKNIQYF. In nucleotides, the CDR3 is TGTGCCAGCTCACTGTTCACAGGGATAGGGAAAAACATTCAGTACTTC.

The gene calls are TRBV6-2 or TRBV6-3 and TRBJ1-5; 8 bases are shared with TRBD1. Trimming at V came to 5 bases and at J to 11 bases, leaving 23 bases not matched to a gene. From germline, CDR1 is MNHEY and CDR2 SVGEGT. This CDR3 is 18 amino acids long. The CDR3 DNA reads TGTGCCAGCAGTAGCCAATTAGGAATCGACAGGGGCGTTCGGTCCCAGCATTTT. It yields the protein CASSSQLGIDRGVRSQHF.

This clone was observed a few times. The rearrangement joins TRBV24-1 to TRBJ2-3, with 7 bases identical to TRBD2. The trim removed 5 bases at V and 1 base at J, leaving 8 bases unmatched. Germline CDR1 is KGHDR and CDR2 is SFDVKD. The CDR3 runs 16 residues. CDR3 DNA: TGTGCCACCAGTGTGGGGTGGACTAGTCGCACAGATACGCAGTATTTT. It encodes CATSVGWTSRTDTQYF.

V is TRBV2 and J is TRBJ1-6; D not resolved. Trimming left V 3 bases short and J 10 bases short, with 13 bases between. The CDR3 covers 14 residues. The germline gives CDR1 SNHLY, CDR2 FYNNEI. The CDR3 nucleotides read TGTGCCAGCAGTGAGGCCGGGGTTCGCTCACCCCTCCACTTT. It yields the protein CASSEAGVRSPLHF.

The rearrangement joins TRBV5-5 to TRBJ2-5; 9 bases line up with TRBD1. The CDR3 has 15 residues. In germline, CDR1 is SGHKS, CDR2 YYEKEE (reference sequence). J gave up 4 bases and V 4 bases, and 8 bases lay outside the gene matches. CDR3: CASSQGQGLRETQYF. Here the CDR3 DNA reads TGTGCCAGCAGCCAGGGACAGGGCTTAAGAGAGACCCAGTACTTC. Using reference TRBV5-5 and TRBJ2-5 for the parts outside the CDR3, the full variable domain is DAGVTQSPTHLIKTRGQQVTLRCSPISGHKSVSWYQQVLGQGPQFIFQYYEKEERGRGNFPDRFSARQFPNYSSELNVNALLLGDSALYLCASSQGQGLRETQYFGPGTRLLVL.

The chain is built from TRBV29-1 and TRBJ1-2, with TRBD1 identical over 9 bases. CDR1 is SQVTM and CDR2 is ANQGSEA in the germline V gene. CDR3 length: 16 residues. J lost 8 bases, V lost 1 base, and 14 bases had no gene match. The CDR3 sequence: CSVEGTRDREVGGYTF. The CDR3 DNA reads TGCAGCGTTGAAGGCACACGGGACAGGGAAGTTGGCGGCTACACCTTC.

The gene calls are TRBV21-1 and TRBJ1-5; the D call in the table, TRBD1, was not verified against the DNA. TRBV21-1 is a documented pseudogene. CDR3 length: 17 amino acids. The CDR3 reads CASSSRTGGFSNQPQHF. The CDR3 region has the DNA TGTGCCAGCAGCTCCCGGACAGGGGGCTTTAGCAATCAGCCCCAGCATTTT.

V usage is TRBV5-1 and J usage is TRBJ2-1, with TRBD1 identical over 11 bases. The CDR3 covers 16 residues. Germline CDR1 SGHRS, CDR2 YFSETQ. V was clipped by 0 bases and J by 7 bases; unmatched bases: 6. CDR3 residues: CASSLGPGQGVNEQFF. CDR3 DNA: TGCGCCAGCAGCTTGGGACCGGGACAGGGGGTAAATGAGCAGTTCTTC.

J is TRBJ2-1 and V is TRBV19, with 8 bases matching TRBD2. Germline assignment: CDR1 LNHDA and CDR2 SQIVND (reference sequence). V trimming: 5 bases; J trimming: 7 bases; junction bases outside the gene matches: 13. CDR3 size: 16 residues. The DNA of the CDR3 is TGTGCCAGTAGTTCTCGTCCCCGAGGCGGGGGGAATGAGCAGTTCTTC. Protein: CASSSRPRGGGNEQFF. Based on the CDR3 plus reference TRBV19 and TRBJ2-1, the full variable domain is DGGITQSPKYLFRKEGQNVTLSCEQNLNHDAMYWYRQDPGQGLRLIYYSQIVNDFQKGDIAEGYSVSREKKESFPLTVTSAQKNPTAFYLCASSSRPRGGGNEQFFGPGTRLTVL.

Only one count was recorded for this clone. The chain recombines TRBV7-8 with TRBJ2-7, with no clear D. The V and J ends lost 2 bases and 4 bases respectively, with 12 bases between them. In germline, CDR1 is SGHVS, CDR2 FQNEAQ. The CDR3 is made up of 14 amino acids. The CDR3 region has the DNA TGTGCCAGCAGCTTAAGCCCCGGTCGGTACGAGCAGTACTTC. Amino acids: CASSLSPGRYEQYF.

This clone has at least ten counts. The CDR3 loop reads CASSEDGLAGEQYF. The CDR3 nucleotides are TGTGCCAGCAGCGAGGATGGACTAGCCGGCGAGCAGTACTTC. The chain recombines TRBV9 with TRBJ2-7; TRBD2 matches at 8 bases. With 3 bases clipped from V and 6 bases from J, the junction kept 8 bases outside the gene matches. The CDR3 covers 14 residues. From germline, CDR1 is SGDLS and CDR2 YYNGEE.

The chain joins TRBV2 to TRBJ1-6, with 7 positions matching TRBD1. Trimming removed 7 bases from V and 7 bases from J; junction bases left unmatched: 10. Per the germline V gene, CDR1 is SNHLY and CDR2 is FYNNEI. The CDR3 loop spans 15 amino acids. In nucleotides, the CDR3 is TGTGCCAGCAAAGCCACAGGGGCACAGAATTCACCCCTCCACTTT. Protein sequence: CASKATGAQNSPLHF.

The rearrangement joins TRBV19 to TRBJ2-3; tentative D call: TRBD1 (5 bases). Trimming took off 3 bases at V and 6 bases at J, with 13 bases between the two ends. CDR1 and CDR2 (germline): LNHDA, SQIVND (reference sequence). The CDR3 has 14 amino acids. CDR3 protein: CASSMGHLGDTQYF. The CDR3 DNA reads TGTGCCAGTAGTATGGGGCACCTAGGGGATACGCAGTATTTT.

The V gene is TRBV28, the J gene TRBJ2-7; D is possibly TRBD2 (7 bases). The CDR3 length is 13 residues. Trimming pared 6 bases from V and 4 bases from J, leaving 13 bases between. The germline gives CDR1 MDHEN, CDR2 SYDVKM. Here the CDR3 reads CASRGGAKYEQYF. DNA of the CDR3: TGTGCCAGCAGAGGGGGGGCAAAATACGAGCAGTACTTC.

The V call is TRBV9, the J call TRBJ2-5; D may be TRBD2 (6 bases). V was trimmed by 3 bases and J by 7 bases, leaving 16 bases between them. This CDR3 has 14 residues. CDR1 and CDR2 (germline): SGDLS, YYNGEE. In DNA, the CDR3 is TGTGCCAGCAGCGACGGATTGGGGGGAAGGACCCAGTACTTC. Amino acids: CASSDGLGGRTQYF.

This clone was counted between two and nine times. V and J are TRBV29-1 and TRBJ2-1; 7 bases are shared with TRBD2. The germline gives CDR1 SQVTM, CDR2 ANQGSEA. CDR3 length: 18 amino acids. Germline trimming cut 6 bases from V and 2 bases from J; bases unmatched to any gene: 19. Written as DNA, the CDR3 is TGCAGCGTCAGACACACAGACCCGGGACTAAAGACCTACAATGAGCAGTTCTTC. It translates to CSVRHTDPGLKTYNEQFF.

The chain couples TRBV11-3 to TRBJ2-1; maybe TRBD2 (5 bases). The CDR3 is 14 amino acids. Trimming shortened V by 5 bases and J by 10 bases, and 18 bases separated the two germline ends. Germline CDR1 reads SGHNT; CDR2 reads YENEEA. CDR3 DNA: TGTGCCAGCAGCCGTGAGAGGGCTTTGGGAGAGCAGTTCTTC. As protein: CASSRERALGEQFF. Full variable domain (rest looked up from reference TRBV11-3 and TRBJ2-1): EAGVVQSPRYKIIEKKQPVAFWCNPISGHNTLYWYLQNLGQGPELLIRYENEEAVDDSQLPKDRFSAERLKGVDSTLKIQPAELGDSAVYLCASSRERALGEQFFGPGTRLTVL.

The gene calls are TRBV6-5 and TRBJ1-1; maybe TRBD1 (5 bases). Looked up from germline, CDR1 is MNHEY and CDR2 is SVGAGI. V was trimmed by 6 bases and J by 11 bases, leaving 16 bases between them. The CDR3 totals 12 residues. As DNA, the CDR3 is TGTGCCAGCAGCCTGCGGGGGTCGAGGGCTTTCTTT. Translating it yields CASSLRGSRAFF.

The chain has TRBV19 and TRBJ1-4, with a weak D call TRBD1 (5 bases). Trimming left V 1 base short and J 5 bases short, with 11 bases between. Germline CDR1 reads LNHDA; CDR2 reads SQIVND (reference sequence). CDR3 length: 15 residues. This chain's CDR3 is CASSIGGLGNEKLFF. CDR3 DNA sequence: TGTGCCAGTAGTATAGGGGGCTTGGGGAATGAAAAACTGTTTTTT.